This record looks at one T cell receptor (beta chain) sequence and its context. Per the authors' pipeline: For nucleated cells, counts were estimated from reference gene primer amplification. The data were produced by immunoSEQ multiplex PCR, yet TCRdb's version contains in-frame clones alone and is incomplete. D and trimming come from the DNA, and the V and J calls and clone size come from that table. The sample contains fewer than 200,000 clones, more than 75% of which appear only once. V was shortened by 7 bases and J by 3 bases, with 10 bases between the two germline ends. Germline lookup yields CDR1 SQVTM and CDR2 ANQGSEA. This CDR3 has 11 residues. The sample is drawn from a study of blood T cell repertoires in COVID-19.

Sequences were obtained from peripheral blood. This sequence originates from a man between 50 and 59 years old who had recovered from COVID-19. This chain connects TRBV29-1 to TRBJ2-7, with D perhaps TRBD2 (5 bases). The CDR3 is CSAGLYYEQYF. The CDR3 coding sequence is TGCAGCGCCGGACTTTACTACGAGCAGTACTTC.